This T cell receptor (beta chain) was sequenced during a study of human T cells and chemical hapten exposure. This CDR3 has 14 residues. Trimming cost V 4 bases and J 2 bases, with 11 bases left between them. Germline lookup yields CDR1 SGHVS and CDR2 FNYEAQ. TCRdb independently ran MiXCR on the RACE reads; one entry per CDR3 protein. The repertoire holds more than 100,000 distinct CDR3 sequences, roughly 13% seen once, with about 3% in the top ten. This clonotype was observed at least ten times. Regarding time point: pre-sensitization, week 0. Described treatment: therapeutic diphenylcyclopropenone sensitization with weekly scalp DPC.

The chain couples TRBV7-6 to TRBJ1-2; a possible D gene is TRBD1 (6 bases). Sample: whole blood, taken in connection with sensitization to the hapten diphenylcyclopropenone (DPC). This sequence was found in a woman aged 18-29 years with alopecia areata. Some clones in this sample may be carry-over from other donors' samples. This CDR3 reads CASSSLTGNYGYTF. CDR3 coding DNA: TGTGCCAGCAGCTCCTTAACAGGGAACTATGGCTACACCTTC.